Shown below are 11 T cell receptor beta chains from a single sample sequenced in a study of blood T cell repertoires in COVID-19. Method: immunoSEQ multiplex PCR; TCRdb's copy keeps in-frame clones and lacks some. The top ten clones hold 3.8% of a sample with 88,000 or so clones, less than 90% of them seen once. Material: peripheral blood. Receptor source: a man aged 55 to 70 with acute or convalescent COVID-19.

V usage is TRBV5-1 and J usage is TRBJ2-6; 8 bases align to TRBD1. V was clipped by 2 bases and J by 0 bases; unmatched bases: 4. The CDR3 runs 17 residues. Germline V lookup: CDR1 SGHRS, CDR2 YFSETQ. CDR3 protein: CASSLGTGLSGANVLTF. The CDR3 bases are TGCGCCAGCAGCTTAGGGACAGGACTCTCTGGGGCCAACGTCCTGACTTTC.

The chain has TRBV7-6 and TRBJ1-1; 11 nucleotides align to TRBD1. Germline V CDR1 and CDR2: SGHVS, FNYEAQ. The CDR3 length is 16 residues. V shed 1 base and J 4 bases; nucleotides not matched to a gene: 5. The CDR3 here is CASSLGTGGSGTEAFF. The DNA of the CDR3 is TGTGCCAGCAGCTTAGGGACAGGGGGCTCGGGCACTGAAGCTTTCTTT. The whole variable domain, remainder taken from reference TRBV7-6 and TRBJ1-1, is GAGVSQSPRYKVTKRGQDVALRCDPISGHVSLYWYRQALGQGPEFLTYFNYEAQQDKSGLPNDRFSAERPEGSISTLTIQRTEQRDSAMYRCASSLGTGGSGTEAFFGQGTRLTVV.

The genes are TRBV5-1 and TRBJ1-2, with 7 bases aligning to TRBD1. With V trimmed by 1 base and J by 1 base, 7 bases remained unmatched. Germline V gene data show CDR1 as SGHRS and CDR2 as YFSETQ. This CDR3 is built from 16 residues. Here the CDR3 reads CASSLWTGLFNYGYTF. CDR3 coding DNA: TGCGCCAGCAGCTTGTGGACAGGTCTTTTTAACTATGGCTACACCTTC.

This rearrangement joins TRBV19 to TRBJ2-1, with TRBD2 matching 8 bases. The CDR3 is 14 amino acids. Germline values: CDR1 LNHDA, CDR2 SQIVND (reference sequence). After removal of 9 bases from V and 6 bases from J, the junction contained 10 bases not matched to a gene. The CDR3 coding sequence is TGTGCCAGCGGGAGGGCCGGGTTGTCCAATGAGCAGTTCTTC. Translating gives CASGRAGLSNEQFF.

The CDR3 protein is CASSYFLAGGSTSGELFF. The CDR3 DNA reads as TGCGCCAGCAGCTATTTTTTGGCGGGAGGGTCAACCTCCGGGGAGCTGTTTTTT. J is TRBJ2-2 and V is TRBV5-1; TRBD2 matches at 9 bases. The CDR3 is 18 amino acids. J was trimmed by 6 bases and V by 3 bases; bases with no gene match: 15. The germline gives CDR1 SGHRS, CDR2 YFSETQ.

This chain joins TRBV5-4 and TRBJ2-1; tentative D call: TRBD2 (6 bases). The CDR3 is 15 residues long. Trimming took 1 base from V and 7 from J, leaving 15 bases between them. Germline values: CDR1 SGHNT, CDR2 YYREEE (reference sequence). The CDR3 sequence is CASSLTGALRNEQFF. In DNA, the CDR3 is TGTGCCAGCAGCTTGACGGGAGCCCTTAGGAATGAGCAGTTCTTC.

The chain is built from TRBV5-1 and TRBJ1-2; 8 bases fit TRBD1. Trimming removed 5 bases from V and 6 bases from J; junction bases left unmatched: 12. The CDR3 has 15 residues. The V gene's germline CDR1 is SGHRS and CDR2 YFSETQ. CDR3 bases: TGCGCCAGCAGATTCGACAGGGGATTTGGGAATGGCTACACCTTC. This gives the protein CASRFDRGFGNGYTF.

This clone was seen only a few times. V usage is TRBV7-9 and J usage is TRBJ1-4; D is perhaps TRBD1 (6 bases). The CDR3 runs to 14 residues. Germline V CDR1 and CDR2: SEHNR, FQNEAQ (reference sequence). Trimming took 1 base from V and 8 from J, leaving 11 bases between them. CDR3 loop: CASSLVPGHEKLFF. DNA for the CDR3: TGTGCCAGCAGCTTAGTGCCGGGACACGAAAAACTGTTTTTT.

V usage is TRBV6-5 and J usage is TRBJ1-5; D is unclear. The CDR3 has 14 residues. Trimming shortened V by 6 bases and J by 5 bases, and 14 bases separated the two germline ends. The germline gives CDR1 MNHEY, CDR2 SVGAGI. This CDR3 is CASRTGGGDQPQHF. The CDR3, as DNA: TGTGCCAGCAGGACGGGTGGAGGAGATCAGCCCCAGCATTTT.

The chain recombines TRBV12-3 or TRBV12-4 with TRBJ1-5; a weak D match, TRBD1 (5 bases). V lost 6 bases and J lost 4, with 10 bases in between. The CDR3 loop spans 13 amino acids. CDR3 bases: TGTGCCAGCAGCCCGAACAGGAATCAGCCCCAGCATTTT. This encodes CASSPNRNQPQHF.

The chain has TRBV6-6 and TRBJ1-2, with D hard to call. Germline lookup yields CDR1 MNHNY and CDR2 SVGAGI (reference sequence). There are 11 residues in the CDR3. Deletions cut 10 bases from V and 4 bases from J, with 10 bases between. The CDR3 loop reads CATGGSYGYTF. CDR3 nucleotide sequence: TGTGCCACCGGAGGGAGCTATGGCTACACCTTC.